This T cell receptor (beta chain) was recorded in a study of OX40 agonist ivuxolimab in advanced cancers. Background on the study: Ivuxolimab, which patients received intravenously every 2 weeks, was dosed at 0.01 to 10 mg/kg.

Peripheral blood came from all dose cohorts at three timepoints. The repertoire was sequenced with immunoSEQ multiplex PCR; TCRdb's copy has only in-frame clones and lacks some. The sample includes nearly 20,000 clones, 85% to 90% of them seen just once. The germline V and J ends were trimmed by 6 bases and 0 bases, with 12 bases remaining between them. The CDR3 is made up of 15 amino acids. CDR1 is SQVTM, CDR2 ANQGSEA, per germline. This chain connects TRBV29-1 to TRBJ2-6, with D unresolved. Sequenced material: CD4+ or CD8+ T cells sorted from blood, taken in a trial of the OX40 agonist ivuxolimab. The source of this sequence is an adult with an advanced solid tumor such as melanoma, head and neck, liver or kidney cancer. The CDR3 is CSVPGLSSGANVLTF. The CDR3 DNA reads TGCAGCGTGCCTGGTCTTAGCTCTGGGGCCAACGTCCTGACTTTC.